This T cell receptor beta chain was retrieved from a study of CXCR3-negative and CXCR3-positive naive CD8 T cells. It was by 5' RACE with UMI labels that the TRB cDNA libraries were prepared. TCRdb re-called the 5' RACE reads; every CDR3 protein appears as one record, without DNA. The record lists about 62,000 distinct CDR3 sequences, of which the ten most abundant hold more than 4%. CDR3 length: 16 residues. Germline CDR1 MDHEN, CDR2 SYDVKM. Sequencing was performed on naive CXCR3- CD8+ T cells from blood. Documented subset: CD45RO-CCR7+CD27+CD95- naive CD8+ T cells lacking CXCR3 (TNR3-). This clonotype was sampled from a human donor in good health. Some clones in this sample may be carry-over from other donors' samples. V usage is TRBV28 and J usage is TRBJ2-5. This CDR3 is CASIQRGRGFLETQYF.